This T cell receptor beta chain was captured by sequencing in a study of a mutant IDH1 vaccine in newly diagnosed glioma. Study as a whole: Standard pretreatment was either radiotherapy, temozolomide, or, for most, radiochemotherapy with temozolomide.

Libraries were prepared by immunoSEQ multiplex PCR; TCRdb keeps only in-frame clonotypes and omits some of them. This sample has about 100,000 clones; just under 80% occur once, and the top ten carry approximately 7.6%. The length of the CDR3 is 13 residues. Germline assignment: CDR1 MDHEN and CDR2 SYDVKM. Between the trimmed V and J ends, which lost 6 bases and 0 bases, there was a span of 8 bases. Stated time point: baseline, week 1 (first vaccination visit). The treatment denotes: pre-vaccination baseline after standard-of-care therapy. Donors' newly diagnosed IDH1-mutant WHO grade 3 or 4 astrocytomas lacked nuclear ATRX.

The receptor's source is a man in his forties or fifties with glioma. The V call is TRBV28, the J call TRBJ1-2; D is ambiguous. Specimen: PBMCs, collected from a glioma patient treated with radiotherapy, temozolomide or both. The CDR3 is CASSLPTNYGYTF. CDR3 coding DNA: TGTGCCAGCAGCCTTCCAACTAACTATGGCTACACCTTC.